The rows below give T cell receptor beta chains drawn from one sample of a study of cytomegalovirus exposure and HLA in healthy donors. Measured with immunoSEQ multiplex PCR; TCRdb has only the in-frame clones, and not every one. The sample records fewer than 200,000 clones, about three quarters being singletons. Sample: PBMCs. The receptors come from a female donor in good health and CMV-seronegative. The CDR3 runs from the conserved cysteine through the conserved F or W. The order of the fields is clone size, J gene, D gene, V gene, CDR3 protein, CDR3 DNA. A D gene is named only where the DNA matches it firmly. Size is omitted from some rows. Given values are once, few, many or a class for expanded clones.

NA | TRBJ2-7 | TRBD2 | TRBV6-5 | CASSYLGDYGSEQYF | TGTGCCAGCAGTTACCTCGGGGACTATGGGAGCGAGCAGTACTTC
NA | TRBJ2-2 | TRBD2 | TRBV5-1 | CASSQGLAGVSGELFF | TGCGCCAGCAGCCAGGGACTAGCGGGAGTTAGCGGGGAGCTGTTTTTT
NA | TRBJ2-7 | TRBD1 | TRBV6-6 | CATSPYTGAYEQYF | TGTGCCACCTCACCTTATACAGGGGCCTACGAGCAGTACTTC
NA | TRBJ2-7 | TRBD1 | TRBV7-2 | CASSLDRIYEQYF | TGTGCCAGCAGCTTGGACAGGATTTACGAGCAGTACTTC
NA | TRBJ2-5 | TRBD2 | TRBV29-1 | CSVEGGLAGARGETQYF | TGCAGCGTTGAAGGGGGACTAGCGGGAGCCCGGGGGGAGACCCAGTACTTC
once | TRBJ2-7 | TRBD1 | TRBV27 | CASSDHGTDHYEQYF | TGTGCCAGCAGTGATCACGGGACAGACCACTACGAGCAGTACTTC
NA | TRBJ1-5 | TRBD1 | TRBV28 | CASSGDRGNQPQHF | TGTGCCAGCAGTGGTGACAGGGGCAATCAGCCCCAGCATTTT
NA | TRBJ2-7 | TRBD1 | TRBV6-6 | CASSSTGAYEQYF | TGTGCCAGCAGTTCGACAGGGGCCTACGAGCAGTACTTC
once | TRBJ1-2 | TRBD1 | TRBV30 | CAGGDSLYGYTF | TGTGCCGGAGGGGACAGCCTGTATGGCTACACCTTC
NA | TRBJ2-1 | TRBD2 | TRBV19 | CASAFGLAGAGEQFF | TGTGCCAGCGCGTTTGGACTAGCGGGGGCTGGGGAGCAGTTCTTC
once | TRBJ2-7 | NA | TRBV10-3 | CAISDSLDRGAGDRVYEQYF | TGTGCCATCAGTGACTCGCTGGACCGTGGAGCGGGCGACAGGGTCTACGAGCAGTACTTC
NA | TRBJ1-1 | TRBD1 | TRBV5-6 | CASSAPDRDTEAFF | TGTGCCAGCAGCGCCCCGGACAGGGACACTGAAGCTTTCTTT
NA | TRBJ2-1 | NA | TRBV7-2 | CASSLVRQLYNEQFF | TGTGCCAGCAGCTTAGTACGACAGCTCTACAATGAGCAGTTCTTC
few | TRBJ2-1 | TRBD2 | TRBV4-3 | CASSHSSTSLYNEQFF | TGCGCCAGCAGCCATTCCTCGACTAGCCTATACAATGAGCAGTTCTTC
few | TRBJ2-7 | NA | TRBV7-6 | CASSLARQAHQQYF | TGTGCCAGCAGCTTAGCGAGACAGGCGCATCAGCAGTACTTC
NA | TRBJ2-7 | TRBD1 | TRBV7-2 | CASSPRGRQGSHEQYF | TGTGCCAGCAGCCCTCGGGGCCGACAGGGATCCCACGAGCAGTACTTC
few | TRBJ1-1 | TRBD1 | TRBV27 | CASSPGTGQGPREAFF | TGTGCCAGCAGTCCGGGGACGGGACAGGGCCCCCGTGAAGCTTTCTTT
NA | TRBJ1-2 | NA | TRBV30 | CAWSRDTNYGYTF | TGTGCCTGGAGTCGGGATACTAACTATGGCTACACCTTC
NA | TRBJ2-2 | TRBD2 | TRBV19 | CASALRWGGYTGELFF | TGTGCCAGCGCCCTCAGGTGGGGGGGATACACCGGGGAGCTGTTTTTT
NA | TRBJ1-2 | TRBD1 | TRBV7-2 | CASSSDRGRKGYTF | TGTGCCAGCAGCTCAGACAGGGGGCGCAAAGGCTACACCTTC
NA | TRBJ2-7 | TRBD1 | TRBV19 | CASGTGPSYEQYF | TGTGCCAGTGGGACAGGGCCGTCCTACGAGCAGTACTTC
NA | TRBJ1-1 | NA | TRBV11-3 | CASSSQENTEAFF | TGTGCCAGCAGTTCACAGGAGAACACTGAAGCTTTCTTT